This T cell receptor (beta chain) was obtained from a study of graft-versus-host responses after intestinal transplantation. This CDR3 is 14 amino acids long. Trimming took off 4 bases at V and 2 bases at J, with 13 bases between the two ends. From germline, CDR1 is SGHRS and CDR2 YFSETQ. Regarding the study as a whole: In recipient marrow, GvH clones were found, and some appeared first in ileum or blood.

Regarding this clone: The antigen is undetermined.

This table comes from immunoSEQ multiplex PCR, and its TCRdb copy is limited to in-frame clones, with some not included. The sample has over 60,000 clones; roughly 90% are singletons. The chain recombines TRBV5-1 with TRBJ2-7; TRBD1 is a possible D gene (6 bases). This TCR was recovered from a human patient who received an intestinal transplant, so some T cells may come from the graft donor. Here the sequenced sample was bone marrow, taken nearly 750 days after intestinal transplantation. The CDR3 DNA reads as TGCGCCAGCAGCCCCCGGGACAACGCCTACGAGCAGTACTTC. It translates to CASSPRDNAYEQYF. The variable domain in full, completed from reference TRBV5-1 and TRBJ2-7, reads KAGVTQTPRYLIKTRGQQVTLSCSPISGHRSVSWYQQTPGQGLQFLFEYFSETQRNKGNFPGRFSGRQFSNSRSEMNVSTLELGDSALYLCASSPRDNAYEQYFGPGTRLTVT.